The rows below give T cell receptor beta chains drawn from one sample of a study of blood T cell repertoires in COVID-19. The protocol was immunoSEQ multiplex PCR, while the TCRdb copy is restricted to in-frame clones and leaves out a portion. The table has approximately 330,000 clones, 90% seen once. The sample was peripheral blood. These receptors came from a woman in her forties with COVID-19, enrolled during active disease. Both conserved end residues are part of each CDR3. A D gene is named only where the DNA matches it firmly. Some rows have no size entry. The others give once, few or many, or a class for an expanded clone.

D gene	V gene	J gene	CDR3 length	clone size	CDR3 DNA	CDR3 protein
-	TRBV27	TRBJ2-5	14	-	TGTGCCAGCAGTTTATACTCAGGGGCGGAGACCCAGTACTTC	CASSLYSGAETQYF
-	TRBV5-1	TRBJ2-2	16	once	TGCGCCAGCAGCTTATCGGGAGACAGACGGCCCGGGGAGCTGTTTTTT	CASSLSGDRRPGELFF
TRBD1	TRBV28	TRBJ1-2	14	-	TGTGCCAGCAGTAGCCCAGGGGGCAATCATGGCTACACCTTC	CASSSPGGNHGYTF
TRBD1	TRBV6-2/TRBV6-3	TRBJ1-5	14	few	TGTGCCAGCAGGCCTGACAGGGGGGATCAGCCCCAGCATTTT	CASRPDRGDQPQHF
-	TRBV2	TRBJ2-2	13	-	TGTGCCAGCAGGGCCGAGGGTAACGGGGAGCTGTTTTTT	CASRAEGNGELFF
-	TRBV7-9	TRBJ1-5	14	once	TGTGCCAGCAGCCCCACAGGGAGCAATCAGCCCCAGCATTTT	CASSPTGSNQPQHF
-	TRBV7-9	TRBJ2-5	14	-	TGTGCCAGCAGCTTAGCCGAGTACCAAGAGACCCAGTACTTC	CASSLAEYQETQYF
-	TRBV27	TRBJ2-1	17	-	TGTGCCAGCAGCTTTATAGGGGCTTCGGCAAGCGACAATGAGCAGTTCTTC	CASSFIGASASDNEQFF
-	TRBV18	TRBJ1-1	14	-	TGTGCCAGCTCACCACCAGGGAGGAACACTGAAGCTTTCTTT	CASSPPGRNTEAFF
-	TRBV28	TRBJ1-2	15	-	TGTGCCAGCATGGATCAAGGGGGAAGGCTCTATGGCTACACCTTC	CASMDQGGRLYGYTF
-	TRBV12-5	TRBJ2-6	16	-	TGTGCTAGTGGTTTGGTACGCGGGAATGGGGCCAACGTCCTGACTTTC	CASGLVRGNGANVLTF
-	TRBV6-2/TRBV6-3	TRBJ2-5	12	-	TGTGCCAGCAGTTCCGGAGGCGAGACCCAGTACTTC	CASSSGGETQYF
-	TRBV6-5	TRBJ1-5	15	-	TGTGCCAGCAGGAAACAGGGAGTTGGCAATCAGCCCCAGCATTTT	CASRKQGVGNQPQHF
-	TRBV2	TRBJ2-3	15	-	TGTGCCAGCACTCAAACAGGAGCCGACACAGATACGCAGTATTTT	CASTQTGADTDTQYF
-	TRBV29-1	TRBJ1-2	16	-	TGCAGCGTTGTTGTCCCCCCCCAGGGCCGGAGGGATGGCTACACCTTC	CSVVVPPQGRRDGYTF
TRBD1	TRBV25-1	TRBJ1-1	14	once	TGTGCCAGCAGTGAGGGACAGGGGTTCACTGAAGCTTTCTTT	CASSEGQGFTEAFF
-	TRBV6-5	TRBJ1-1	12	-	TGTGCCAGCAGTTGGGGCCAGGACGAAGCTTTCTTT	CASSWGQDEAFF
TRBD2	TRBV4-3	TRBJ2-7	21	-	TGCGCCAGCAGCCAAGAACTTCGGACTAGCGGGAGGATAAACCGGATCCACGAGCAGTACTTC	CASSQELRTSGRINRIHEQYF
TRBD1	TRBV6-5	TRBJ2-7	15	once	TGTGCCAGCAGTCAGGACAGGGCCATTTCCTACGAGCAGTACTTC	CASSQDRAISYEQYF
TRBD1	TRBV29-1	TRBJ2-3	14	-	TGCAGCGTCGATGGGACAGGGGGCACAGATACGCAGTATTTT	CSVDGTGGTDTQYF
-	TRBV28	TRBJ2-7	13	-	TGTGCCAGCAGTTTGTCCGGGACCTACGAGCAGTACTTC	CASSLSGTYEQYF
-	TRBV5-4	TRBJ2-1	15	-	TGTGCCAGCAGCTTGGAGCTCCTCCCTTACAATGAGCAGTTCTTC	CASSLELLPYNEQFF
-	TRBV18	TRBJ1-1	15	-	TGTGCCAGCTCATATAACCTGGGAGGAAACACTGAAGCTTTCTTT	CASSYNLGGNTEAFF
-	TRBV11-1	TRBJ2-5	14	-	TGTGCCAGCAGCTTAGGGCGGATCCCAGAGACCCAGTACTTC	CASSLGRIPETQYF
TRBD1	TRBV5-6	TRBJ1-4	17	-	TGTGCCAGCAGCCCAGGACAGGGTAGGGCAAAAAATGAAAAACTGTTTTTT	CASSPGQGRAKNEKLFF
-	TRBV27	TRBJ1-2	13	once	TGTGCCAGCAGTTTTGGGCCCCGGGGTGGCTACACCTTC	CASSFGPRGGYTF
TRBD1	TRBV7-2	TRBJ1-2	15	-	TGTGCCAGCAGCATAAGACAGGGGGCTGGCTATGGCTACACCTTC	CASSIRQGAGYGYTF
-	TRBV7-9	TRBJ1-6	16	-	TGTGCCAGCAGCTGGAGCGGGCGGGGGAGTTTTTCACCCCTCCACTTT	CASSWSGRGSFSPLHF
TRBD2	TRBV9	TRBJ2-5	16	-	TGTGCCAGCAGCGTAGATATAGCTAGCGGACAAGAGACCCAGTACTTC	CASSVDIASGQETQYF
TRBD1	TRBV28	TRBJ1-1	14	-	TGTGCCAGCAGTCTTCGGACAGGGCACACTGAAGCTTTCTTT	CASSLRTGHTEAFF
-	TRBV6-6	TRBJ1-6	14	-	TGTGCCAGCAGTTTGCGGGGGGTCGACCTCCACCTCCACTTT	CASSLRGVDLHLHF
TRBD1	TRBV5-4	TRBJ1-4	15	-	TGTGCCAGCAGCTCGAGACAGGGATCAGATGAAAAACTGTTTTTT	CASSSRQGSDEKLFF
TRBD1	TRBV2	TRBJ1-1	13	-	TGTGCCAGCAGGACAGGGGTGAACACTGAAGCTTTCTTT	CASRTGVNTEAFF
TRBD1	TRBV7-2	TRBJ2-7	14	-	TGTGCCAGCAGCCCCGGACAGGGCCCCTACGAGCAGTACTTC	CASSPGQGPYEQYF
TRBD2	TRBV30	TRBJ2-7	13	-	TGTGCCTGGGAGGGACTAGCGGGGAGCGAGCAGTACTTC	CAWEGLAGSEQYF
-	TRBV5-1	TRBJ2-1	11	-	TGCGCCAGCAGCGTTAGTAATGAGCAGTTCTTC	CASSVSNEQFF
-	TRBV4-3	TRBJ2-7	13	-	TGCGCCAGCAGCCAAGATCGGAGCGGCGAGCAGTACTTC	CASSQDRSGEQYF
-	TRBV20-1	TRBJ2-5	12	-	TGCAGTGCTAGTCAATTGCAAGAGACCCAGTACTTC	CSASQLQETQYF
-	TRBV27	TRBJ1-2	13	-	TGTGCCAGCAGTTTCGCGGAGAACTATGGCTACACCTTC	CASSFAENYGYTF
-	TRBV18	TRBJ1-6	16	-	TGTGCCAGCTCACCCGATTCGACAGGACTAGGTATTCCCCTCCACTTT	CASSPDSTGLGIPLHF
-	TRBV27	TRBJ1-1	13	-	TGTGCCAGCAGGTGGACAACCTCAGGGGAAGCTTTCTTT	CASRWTTSGEAFF
-	TRBV12-3/TRBV12-4	TRBJ1-1	13	-	TGTGCCAGCACAGATAACAGGGTATCTGAAGCTTTCTTT	CASTDNRVSEAFF
-	TRBV15	TRBJ1-2	16	-	TGTGCCACCAGCAGAGGGTTACAGGGAATTAACTATGGCTACACCTTC	CATSRGLQGINYGYTF
-	TRBV9	TRBJ1-2	16	-	TGTGCCAGCAGCCCCGACCCCAGGGCCCCTAACTATGGCTACACCTTC	CASSPDPRAPNYGYTF
TRBD1	TRBV6-6	TRBJ1-5	16	-	TGTGCCAGCAGTTCTCCCTTGACAGGGAGCAATCAGCCCCAGCATTTT	CASSSPLTGSNQPQHF
TRBD2	TRBV7-3	TRBJ2-6	18	-	TGTGCCAGCAGCTTACTGGGAGGGGCCAGCTCTGGGGCCAACGTCCTGACTTTC	CASSLLGGASSGANVLTF
-	TRBV9	TRBJ1-4	14	-	TGTGCCAGCAGCCCCGAGGGTTATAATGAAAAACTGTTTTTT	CASSPEGYNEKLFF
TRBD1	TRBV7-3	TRBJ1-6	17	-	TGTGCCAGCAGCTTAGAGGACAGGGGGCGCGGGAATTCACCCCTCCACTTT	CASSLEDRGRGNSPLHF